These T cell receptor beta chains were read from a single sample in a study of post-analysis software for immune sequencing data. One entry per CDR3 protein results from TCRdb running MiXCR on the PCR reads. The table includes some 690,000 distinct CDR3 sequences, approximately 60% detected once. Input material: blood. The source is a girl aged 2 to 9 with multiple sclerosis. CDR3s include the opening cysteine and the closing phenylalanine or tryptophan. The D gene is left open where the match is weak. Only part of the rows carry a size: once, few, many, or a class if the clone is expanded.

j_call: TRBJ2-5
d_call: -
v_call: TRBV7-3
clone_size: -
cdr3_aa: CASSLLDSTRETQYF
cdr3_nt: TGTGCCAGCAGCCTATTGGACTCCACGAGAGAGACCCAGTACTTC

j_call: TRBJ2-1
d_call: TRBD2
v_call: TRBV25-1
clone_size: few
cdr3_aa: CASRPGLADYNEQFF
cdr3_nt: TGTGCCAGCAGACCCGGACTAGCGGACTACAATGAGCAGTTCTTC

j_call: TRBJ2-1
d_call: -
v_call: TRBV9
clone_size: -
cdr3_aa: CASSVVGAGHNEQFF
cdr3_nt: TGTGCCAGCAGCGTAGTTGGAGCAGGACACAATGAGCAGTTCTTC

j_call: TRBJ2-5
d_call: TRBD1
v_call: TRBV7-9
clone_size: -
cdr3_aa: CASSLVHLRGPKEGQTQYF
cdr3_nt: TGTGCCAGCAGCTTAGTCCACCTAAGGGGGCCAAAAGAGGGCCAGACCCAGTACTTC

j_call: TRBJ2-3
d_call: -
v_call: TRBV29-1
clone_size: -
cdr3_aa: CSVENRAFTDTQYF
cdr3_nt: TGCAGCGTTGAGAACAGGGCCTTTACAGATACGCAGTATTTT

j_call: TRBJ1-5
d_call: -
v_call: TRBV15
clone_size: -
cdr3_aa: CATSRDKGKDQPQHF
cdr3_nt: TGTGCCACCAGCAGAGATAAGGGGAAGGATCAGCCCCAGCATTTT

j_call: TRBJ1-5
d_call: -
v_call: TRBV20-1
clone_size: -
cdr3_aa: CSVPSGDQPQHF
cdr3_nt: TGCAGTGTTCCTAGTGGGGATCAGCCCCAGCATTTT

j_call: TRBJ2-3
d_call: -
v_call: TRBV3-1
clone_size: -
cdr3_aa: CASSQRERSLDTQYF
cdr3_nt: TGTGCCAGCAGCCAGCGAGAGCGGTCCTTAGATACGCAGTATTTT

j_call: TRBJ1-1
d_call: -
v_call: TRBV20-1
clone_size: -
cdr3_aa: CSALPGGSEAFF
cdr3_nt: TGCAGTGCCCTCCCCGGGGGGTCTGAAGCTTTCTTT

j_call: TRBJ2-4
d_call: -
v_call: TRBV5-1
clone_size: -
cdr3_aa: CASSLFIGRNIQYF
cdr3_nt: TGCGCCAGCAGCTTGTTCATTGGGAGGAACATTCAGTACTTC

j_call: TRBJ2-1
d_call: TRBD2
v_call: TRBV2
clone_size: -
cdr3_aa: CASSPERGRNNEQFF
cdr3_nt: TGTGCCAGCAGCCCGGAGCGGGGACGAAACAATGAGCAGTTCTTC

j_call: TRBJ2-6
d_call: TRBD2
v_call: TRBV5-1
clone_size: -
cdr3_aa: CASSSGLAASGANVLTF
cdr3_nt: TGCGCCAGCAGTTCGGGACTAGCGGCCTCTGGGGCCAACGTCCTGACTTTC

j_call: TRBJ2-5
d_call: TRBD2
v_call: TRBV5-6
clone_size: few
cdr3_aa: CASSRLAGVVYQETQYF
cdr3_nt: TGTGCCAGCAGCCGACTAGCGGGAGTGGTGTACCAAGAGACCCAGTACTTC

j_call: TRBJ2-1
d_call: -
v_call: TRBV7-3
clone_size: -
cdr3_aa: CASSYTPSARNEQFF
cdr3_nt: TGTGCCAGCAGCTATACACCTAGTGCACGCAATGAGCAGTTCTTC

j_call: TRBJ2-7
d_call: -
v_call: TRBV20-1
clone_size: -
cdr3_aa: CSASKGAAEGEQYF
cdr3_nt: TGCAGTGCTAGTAAAGGGGCCGCGGAAGGTGAGCAGTACTTC

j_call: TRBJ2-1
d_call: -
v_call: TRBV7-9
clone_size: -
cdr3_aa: CASSLRRQFYNEQFF
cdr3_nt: TGTGCCAGCAGCTTAAGGAGACAGTTCTACAATGAGCAGTTCTTC

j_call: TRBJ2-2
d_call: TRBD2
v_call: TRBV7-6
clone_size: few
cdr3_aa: CASSLGLAGGTGELFF
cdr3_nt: TGTGCCAGCAGCTTGGGACTAGCGGGAGGCACCGGGGAGCTGTTTTTT

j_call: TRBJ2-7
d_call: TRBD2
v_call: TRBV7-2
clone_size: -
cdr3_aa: CASSSLSGGGYNEQYF
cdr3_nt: TGTGCCAGCAGCTCCTTGAGCGGGGGGGGATACAATGAGCAGTACTTC

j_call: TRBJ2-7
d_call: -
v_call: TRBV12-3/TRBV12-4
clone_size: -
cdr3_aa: CASSLRLGYEQYF
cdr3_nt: TGTGCCAGCAGTTTGCGCTTGGGCTACGAGCAGTACTTC

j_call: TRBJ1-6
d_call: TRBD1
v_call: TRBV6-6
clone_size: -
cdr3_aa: CASRGTGDSPLHF
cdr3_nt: TGTGCCAGCAGAGGGACAGGGGATTCACCCCTCCACTTT

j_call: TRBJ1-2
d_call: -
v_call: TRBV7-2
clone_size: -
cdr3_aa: CASSLFQPNYGYTF
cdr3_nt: TGTGCCAGCAGCTTGTTCCAACCTAACTATGGCTACACCTTC

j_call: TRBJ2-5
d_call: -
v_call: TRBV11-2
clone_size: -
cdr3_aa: CASSLGVSGSITKETQYF
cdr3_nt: TGTGCCAGCAGCTTAGGGGTCTCGGGGAGCATAACGAAAGAGACCCAGTACTTC

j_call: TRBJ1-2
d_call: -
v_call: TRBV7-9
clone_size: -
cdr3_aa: CASSWDGSNYGYTF
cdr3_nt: TGTGCCAGCAGCTGGGACGGGTCTAACTATGGCTACACCTTC

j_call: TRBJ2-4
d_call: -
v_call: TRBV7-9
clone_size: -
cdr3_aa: CASSLGGFLAKNIQYF
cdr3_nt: TGTGCCAGCAGCTTAGGGGGGTTCCTTGCCAAAAACATTCAGTACTTC

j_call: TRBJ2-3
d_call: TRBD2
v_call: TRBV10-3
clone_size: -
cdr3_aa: CAISEASGTDTQYF
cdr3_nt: TGTGCCATCAGTGAGGCTAGCGGGACAGATACGCAGTATTTT

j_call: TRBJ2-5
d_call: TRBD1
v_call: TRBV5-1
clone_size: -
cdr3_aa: CASSFNGDSTQETQYF
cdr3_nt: TGCGCCAGCAGCTTTAATGGGGACAGTACTCAAGAGACCCAGTACTTC

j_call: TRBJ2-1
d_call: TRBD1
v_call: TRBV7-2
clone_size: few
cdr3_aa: CASSSRGTGSGNEQFF
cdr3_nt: TGTGCCAGCAGTTCCCGCGGGACAGGGTCTGGGAATGAGCAGTTCTTC